This T cell receptor beta chain was obtained from a study of T cell clones after liver transplantation. Study at large: Samples came pre-transplant, pre-randomization before withdrawal, and post-randomization after withdrawal ended.

TCRdb's table, derived via immunoSEQ multiplex PCR, lists solely in-frame clones and lacks some. Of 90,000 to 120,000 clones listed, approximately 78% are singletons. CDR1 is MDHEN and CDR2 is SYDVKM in the germline V gene. J lost 4 bases, V lost 7 bases, and 13 bases had no gene match. This CDR3 has 16 amino acids. The clonotype was recovered from a human donor who received a liver transplant. The V and J genes are TRBV28 and TRBJ2-1; 7 nucleotides match TRBD1. The sequences come from CD4+ T cells from blood, collected before liver transplant. CDR3 bases: TGTGCCAGCATGGGGCAGGACAGGACCGCTTACAATGAGCAGTTCTTC. It codes for CASMGQDRTAYNEQFF.